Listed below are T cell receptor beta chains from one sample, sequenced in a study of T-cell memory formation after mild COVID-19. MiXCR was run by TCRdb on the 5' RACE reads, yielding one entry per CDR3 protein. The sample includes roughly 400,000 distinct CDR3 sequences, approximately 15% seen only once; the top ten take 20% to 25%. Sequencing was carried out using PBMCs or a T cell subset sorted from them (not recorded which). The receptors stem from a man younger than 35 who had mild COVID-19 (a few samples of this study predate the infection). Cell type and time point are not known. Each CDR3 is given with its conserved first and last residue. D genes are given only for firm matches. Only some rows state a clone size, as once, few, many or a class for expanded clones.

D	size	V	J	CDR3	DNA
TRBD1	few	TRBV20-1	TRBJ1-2	CSAWDSNYGYTF	TGCAGTGCGTGGGACAGCAACTATGGCTACACCTTC
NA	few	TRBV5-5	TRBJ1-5	CASSLTVWSNQPQHF	TGTGCCAGCAGCTTGACAGTATGGAGCAATCAGCCCCAGCATTTT
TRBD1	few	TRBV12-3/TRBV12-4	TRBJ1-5	CASSPAGQGYGTQHF	TGTGCCAGCAGTCCCGCGGGACAGGGTTATGGGACCCAGCATTTT
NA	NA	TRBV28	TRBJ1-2	CASQADPRPGAPFQSYGYTF	TGTGCCAGCCAAGCTGACCCCCGCCCGGGAGCCCCGTTTCAATCCTATGGCTACACCTTC
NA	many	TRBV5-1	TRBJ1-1	CASSLDPDTEAFF	TGCGCCAGCAGCTTGGATCCTGACACTGAAGCTTTCTTT
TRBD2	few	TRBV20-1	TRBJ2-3	CSATLRGGHTQYF	TGCAGTGCTACCCTGCGGGGGGGCCATACGCAGTATTTT
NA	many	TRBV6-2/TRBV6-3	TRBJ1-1	CASWDTDGTEAFF	TGTGCCAGTTGGGACACAGACGGGACTGAAGCTTTCTTT
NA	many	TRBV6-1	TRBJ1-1	CASTSVERWAFF	TGTGCCAGCACCTCGGTCGAGAGGTGGGCTTTCTTT
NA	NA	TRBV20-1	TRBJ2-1	CSAAFDSDVGEQFF	TGCAGTGCTGCCTTCGATAGCGACGTGGGTGAGCAGTTCTTC
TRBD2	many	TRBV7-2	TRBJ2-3	CASSITVIAGTGTDTQYF	TGTGCCAGCAGCATCACCGTTATAGCGGGGACGGGCACAGATACGCAGTATTTT
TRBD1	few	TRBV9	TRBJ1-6	CASSVGQEYSPLHF	TGTGCCAGCAGCGTGGGACAGGAGTATTCACCCCTCCACTTT
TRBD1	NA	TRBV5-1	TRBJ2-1	CASRSDRGHNEQFF	TGCGCCAGCAGGTCGGACAGGGGACACAATGAGCAGTTCTTC
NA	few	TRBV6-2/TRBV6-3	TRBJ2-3	CASSYELDVPWDTQYF	TGTGCCAGCAGTTACGAGTTGGACGTTCCTTGGGATACGCAGTATTTT
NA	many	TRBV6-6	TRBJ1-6	CASSDPGEGYSPLHF	TGTGCCAGCAGTGATCCGGGAGAGGGGTATTCACCCCTCCACTTT
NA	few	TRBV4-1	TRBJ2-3	CASSQDPHVTDTQYF	TGCGCCAGCAGCCAAGATCCTCATGTCACAGATACGCAGTATTTT
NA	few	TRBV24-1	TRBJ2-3	CATSSGWGATDTQYF	TGTGCCACCAGTTCCGGATGGGGGGCCACAGATACGCAGTATTTT